The rows below give T cell receptor beta chains drawn from one sample of a study of blood T cell repertoires in COVID-19. This table comes from immunoSEQ multiplex PCR, and its TCRdb copy is limited to in-frame clones, with some not included. The profile shows 360,000 or so clones, more than 85% of them singletons. Sequences were obtained from PBMCs or T cells enriched from blood (not recorded which). The receptors were sampled from a woman aged 25 to 39 who had recovered from COVID-19. Each CDR3 is given with its conserved first and last residue.

TRBJ2-2,TRBV4-1,CASSLPGQQTGELFF
TRBJ1-1,TRBV6-5,CASKDRGSLGTEAFF
TRBJ1-1,TRBV9,CASSSRGILNTEAFF
TRBJ1-1,TRBV12-3/TRBV12-4,CASSFGGGTEAFF
TRBJ2-7,TRBV4-1,CASSQLVTSGIYEQYF
TRBJ1-2,TRBV2,CASRPGLLNYGYTF
TRBJ1-1,TRBV25-1,CASSPGPSGTEAFF
TRBJ2-3,TRBV7-8,CASSLEGGSVDTQYF
TRBJ2-1,TRBV2,CASSETGGHNEQFF
TRBJ2-7,TRBV11-3,CASSLAQAPGEQYF
TRBJ1-6,TRBV5-4,CASSLDRGGNYNSPLHF
TRBJ2-1,TRBV19,CASSPSSGRIYEQFF
TRBJ2-7,TRBV10-3,CAISHQGLSPYEQYF
TRBJ2-4,TRBV29-1,CSVEEGLRNIQYF
TRBJ1-3,TRBV7-9,CASSEMVGNTIYF
TRBJ1-5,TRBV18,CASSPGQGNQPQHF
TRBJ1-1,TRBV29-1,CSSRTELNTEAFF
TRBJ2-2,TRBV9,CASSVGLTNTGELFF
TRBJ1-1,TRBV10-1,CASSPGTANTEAFF
TRBJ1-2,TRBV7-8,CASSSRTGDGYTF
TRBJ1-6,TRBV27,CASSLSSRDRGVSPLHF
TRBJ2-5,TRBV11-2,CASSLEASAETQYF
TRBJ1-5,TRBV18,CASSPQGKGPIQPQHF
TRBJ2-2,TRBV19,CASSVEGTGELFF
TRBJ2-1,TRBV11-2,CASSSPLAGGDEQFF
TRBJ1-6,TRBV12-3/TRBV12-4,CASSLVGVPLHF
TRBJ1-2,TRBV5-4,CASRTTGGHYGYTF
TRBJ1-1,TRBV9,CASSPEGENTEAFF
TRBJ2-1,TRBV28,CASTMYSSGTLNEQFF
TRBJ2-5,TRBV24-1,CATSDSGAGGSSETQYF
TRBJ1-1,TRBV4-2,CASSQGHSNTEAFF
TRBJ2-7,TRBV10-1,CASSDFGLAGGEQYF
TRBJ1-3,TRBV2,CASSEGRNSGNTIYF
TRBJ1-1,TRBV19,CASSAGRSEAFF
TRBJ1-1,TRBV5-1,CASSRDTEAFF
TRBJ2-7,TRBV12-5,CASGFRGNEQYF
TRBJ2-6,TRBV4-1,CASSQGVLSGTGFSGANVLTF
TRBJ2-4,TRBV11-2,CASSLLDRNIQYF
TRBJ2-7,TRBV6-1,CASSEPGLESEQYF
TRBJ2-7,TRBV6-5,CASRDPGLAAYEQYF
TRBJ2-3,TRBV5-4,CASSPTRDTQYF